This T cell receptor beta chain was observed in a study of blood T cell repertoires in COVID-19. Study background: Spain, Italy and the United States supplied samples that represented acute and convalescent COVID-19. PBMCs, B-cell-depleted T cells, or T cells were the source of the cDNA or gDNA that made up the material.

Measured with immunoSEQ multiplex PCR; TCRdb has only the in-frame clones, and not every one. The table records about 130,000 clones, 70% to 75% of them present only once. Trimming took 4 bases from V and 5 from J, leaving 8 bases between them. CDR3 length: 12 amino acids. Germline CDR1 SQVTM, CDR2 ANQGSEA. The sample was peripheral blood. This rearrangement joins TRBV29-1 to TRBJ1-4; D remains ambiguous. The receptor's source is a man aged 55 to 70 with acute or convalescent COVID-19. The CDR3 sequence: CSVGGLNEKLFF. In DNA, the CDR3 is TGCAGCGTTGGCGGGTTAAATGAAAAACTGTTTTTT.